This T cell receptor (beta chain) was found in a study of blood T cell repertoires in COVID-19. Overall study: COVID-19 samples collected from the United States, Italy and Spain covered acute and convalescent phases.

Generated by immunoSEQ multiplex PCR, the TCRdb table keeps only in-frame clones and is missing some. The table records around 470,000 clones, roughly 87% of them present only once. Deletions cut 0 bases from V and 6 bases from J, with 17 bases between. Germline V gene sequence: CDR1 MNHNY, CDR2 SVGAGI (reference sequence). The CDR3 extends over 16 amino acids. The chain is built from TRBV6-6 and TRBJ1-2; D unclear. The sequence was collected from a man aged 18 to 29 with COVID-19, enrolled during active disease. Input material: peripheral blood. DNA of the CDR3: TGTGCCAGCAGTTACTCGATAAGTCCCCCTCCGGATGGCTACACCTTC. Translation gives CASSYSISPPPDGYTF.